One sample yielded the 20 T cell receptor beta chains listed below, sequenced in a study of blood T cells in healthy people across ages. With a J-beta primer mix and a sample-barcoded 5' primer, a second PCR ran about 7 to 12 cycles. In TCRdb, the 5' RACE reads were re-called with MiXCR into one record per CDR3 protein. The sample yields about 1.5 million distinct CDR3 sequences, roughly 43% seen once. The sequenced material came from blood. The receptor source for this set is a woman younger than 35 in good health.

The CDR3 coding sequence is TGTGCCAGCAGCTTAGTCGGAAGACCGCCCCAGCATTTT. Translated, it gives CASSLVGRPPQHF. The genes are TRBV7-2 and TRBJ1-5, with no clear D. Germline lookup yields CDR1 SGHTA and CDR2 FQGNSA. V lost 1 base, J lost 9 bases, and 10 bases lay in between. The CDR3 has 13 residues. The whole variable domain, filled in from reference TRBV7-2 and TRBJ1-5, reads GAGVSQSPSNKVTEKGKDVELRCDPISGHTALYWYRQSLGQGLEFLIYFQGNSAPDKSGLPSDRFSAERTGGSVSTLTIQRTQQEDSAVYLCASSLVGRPPQHFGDGTRLSIL.

The chain links TRBV29-1 to TRBJ2-3; D unresolved. Per the germline V gene, CDR1 is SQVTM and CDR2 is ANQGSEA. This CDR3 has 17 amino acids. V lost 2 bases, J lost 4 bases, and 22 bases lay in between. CDR3 sequence reads: CSVESRAATAPPDTQYF. The CDR3 DNA follows: TGCAGCGTTGAAAGCCGGGCCGCCACGGCACCCCCAGATACGCAGTATTTT.

This sequence joins TRBV27 and TRBJ2-4; 8 bases line up with TRBD2. The better agreement between TRBJ2-5 and the DNA end casts doubt on the J call. The length of the CDR3 is 15 residues. Germline V gene lookup returns CDR1 MNHEY and CDR2 SMNVEV (reference sequence). CDR3 sequence (DNA): TGTGCCAGCAGTTTAATAGATAGCGGGGTCGAGACCCAGTACTTC. It specifies CASSLIDSGVETQYF.

V is TRBV20-1 and J is TRBJ1-2, with 9 bases identical to TRBD1. Looked up from germline, CDR1 is DFQATT and CDR2 is SNEGSKA (reference sequence). The V gene end was trimmed by 2 bases and the J gene end by 2 bases; junction bases not matched to a gene: 3. CDR3 length: 14 amino acids. The CDR3 loop reads CSARYRGPNYGYTF. In DNA, the CDR3 is TGCAGTGCTAGATACAGGGGGCCGAACTATGGCTACACCTTC.

The rearrangement uses TRBV25-1 and TRBJ1-5; D call uncertain. V was clipped by 2 bases and J by 4 bases, with 18 bases between them. From germline, CDR1 is MGHDK and CDR2 SYGVNS. This CDR3 contains 17 residues. In DNA form, the CDR3 reads TGTGCCAGCAGTGAAATCGGTCGCAGGCAAGAGAATCAGCCCCAGCATTTT. Amino acid sequence: CASSEIGRRQENQPQHF.

The chain uses TRBV6-2 or TRBV6-3 and TRBJ2-5, with TRBD2 as a possible D gene (5 bases). V lost 2 bases and J lost 5, with 15 bases in between. This CDR3 spans 15 amino acids. Germline V lookup: CDR1 MNHEY, CDR2 SVGEGT. Here the CDR3 DNA reads TGTGCCAGCAGTTACGGTCCTAGCCGTAAGGAGACCCAGTACTTC. It codes for CASSYGPSRKETQYF.

The chain joins TRBV20-1 to TRBJ1-2; D is perhaps TRBD1 (5 bases). Germline lookup yields CDR1 DFQATT and CDR2 SNEGSKA (reference sequence). The CDR3 contains 14 residues. The V end was cut by 1 base, the J end by 3 bases, with 12 bases between. CDR3 region: CSARVRGSDYGYTF. CDR3 nucleotide sequence: TGCAGTGCTAGAGTTAGGGGATCGGACTATGGCTACACCTTC.

This clonotype has a count of ten or more. V is TRBV29-1 and J is TRBJ2-6; the D is unclear. Germline V lookup: CDR1 SQVTM, CDR2 ANQGSEA. V was shortened by 2 bases and J by 0 bases, with 8 bases between the two germline ends. The CDR3 covers 15 residues. CDR3 DNA: TGCAGCGTTGAATTCGGCAGCTCTGGGGCCAACGTCCTGACTTTC. Residues: CSVEFGSSGANVLTF. Full variable domain (missing parts from reference TRBV29-1 and TRBJ2-6): SAVISQKPSRDICQRGTSLTIQCQVDSQVTMMFWYRQQPGQSLTLIATANQGSEATYESGFVIDKFPISRPNLTFSTLTVSNMSPEDSSIYLCSVEFGSSGANVLTFGAGSRLTVL.

The chain carries TRBV20-1 and TRBJ2-1, with D unresolved. Trimming stripped 4 bases from V and 3 bases from J, with 10 bases between. The length of the CDR3 is 13 residues. Germline V lookup: CDR1 DFQATT, CDR2 SNEGSKA (reference sequence). The CDR3 bases are TGCAGTGCTACCCCGGACGGCTACAATGAGCAGTTCTTC. Its translation: CSATPDGYNEQFF.

This chain uses TRBV5-1 with TRBJ2-4; 10 nucleotides match TRBD1. With the DNA end fitting TRBJ2-5 better, the J assignment may be wrong. Germline lookup yields CDR1 SGHRS and CDR2 YFSETQ. This CDR3 comprises 16 residues. The CDR3 sequence: CASTLIGTGAQETQYF. The CDR3 DNA reads as TGCGCCAGCACCTTAATCGGGACAGGGGCCCAAGAGACCCAGTACTTC.

This chain connects TRBV7-2 to TRBJ1-2; 8 nucleotides line up with TRBD1. The CDR3 covers 16 residues. V trimming: 0 bases; J trimming: 4 bases; junction bases outside the gene matches: 7. Germline CDR1 SGHTA, CDR2 FQGNSA. In nucleotides, the CDR3 is TGTGCCAGCAGCTTAGCGATAAACAGGGGGACCTATGGCTACACCTTC. It is translated as CASSLAINRGTYGYTF.

The chain combines TRBV9 with TRBJ1-1; D not certain. The V end was cut by 0 bases, the J end by 4 bases, with 13 bases between. This CDR3 has 15 amino acids. Germline V gene sequence: CDR1 SGDLS, CDR2 YYNGEE. CDR3 DNA: TGTGCCAGCAGCGTAGTCCCGGGAGCGGGCACTGAAGCTTTCTTT. Its protein product is CASSVVPGAGTEAFF.

V and J are TRBV7-2 and TRBJ2-4; D may be TRBD2 (5 bases). V lost 5 bases, J lost 0 bases, and 11 bases lay in between. CDR3 size: 15 residues. Germline V gene lookup returns CDR1 SGHTA and CDR2 FQGNSA. CDR3 coding DNA: TGTGCCAGCAGCCCCCAGCGGCTAGCCAAAAACATTCAGTACTTC. Amino acid sequence: CASSPQRLAKNIQYF.

The rearrangement links TRBV3-1 to TRBJ2-5; 7 bases are a match to TRBD2. This CDR3 is built from 15 residues. Germline V gene lookup returns CDR1 LGHDT and CDR2 YNNKEL (reference sequence). V trimming: 4 bases; J trimming: 0 bases; junction bases outside the gene matches: 5. CDR3: CASSPVGGYQETQYF. In nucleotides, the CDR3 is TGTGCCAGCAGCCCCGTGGGGGGGTACCAAGAGACCCAGTACTTC.

The chain has TRBV20-1 and TRBJ2-1, with 10 positions matching TRBD1. This CDR3 region has 11 residues. Germline values: CDR1 DFQATT, CDR2 SNEGSKA (reference sequence). CDR3 protein: CKQDRGGEQFF. In DNA, the CDR3 is TGCAAACAGGACAGGGGGGGTGAGCAGTTCTTC.

The rearrangement joins TRBV29-1 to TRBJ1-1; 8 positions agree with TRBD1. Trimming cost V 6 bases and J 4 bases; bases outside gene matches: 10. The CDR3 is 14 residues long. Germline values: CDR1 SQVTM, CDR2 ANQGSEA. The CDR3 DNA reads TGCAGCGTGGGGGGGGTGACAGGGGCCACTGAAGCTTTCTTT. Protein product: CSVGGVTGATEAFF.

J is TRBJ2-3 and V is TRBV27; 8 bases agree with TRBD2. From germline, CDR1 is MNHEY and CDR2 SMNVEV (reference sequence). Losses at the gene ends were 10 bases for V and 6 bases for J; bases not matched to a gene: 9. This CDR3 is built from 13 residues. The CDR3 loop reads CATIGLAWDTQYF. CDR3 sequence (DNA): TGTGCCACCATCGGACTAGCATGGGATACGCAGTATTTT.

In DNA, the CDR3 is TGTGCCAGCAGCCCCAGGGGGATGGTCCCCTATGGCTACACCTTC. Its translation: CASSPRGMVPYGYTF. The gene calls are TRBV7-9 and TRBJ1-2, with 7 bases lining up with TRBD1. Germline CDR1 SEHNR, CDR2 FQNEAQ (reference sequence). The CDR3 length is 15 residues. V lost 5 bases and J lost 4; bases outside the gene matches: 10.

This rearrangement joins TRBV12-3 or TRBV12-4 to TRBJ1-4; perhaps TRBD1 as D (5 bases). Trimming stripped 6 bases from V and 8 bases from J, with 19 bases between. This CDR3 spans 15 amino acids. DNA for the CDR3: TGTGCCAGCAGGAAGAGAGGAAGGGGCCGGGAAAAACTGTTTTTT. Its translation is CASRKRGRGREKLFF.

The rearrangement links TRBV20-1 to TRBJ1-2; D is ambiguous. CDR3 size: 12 residues. V was clipped by 3 bases and J by 6 bases, with 11 bases between them. CDR1 is DFQATT and CDR2 is SNEGSKA in the germline V gene (reference sequence). The CDR3 spells CSASRGGDGYTF. As DNA, the CDR3 is TGCAGTGCTAGTCGGGGAGGAGATGGCTACACCTTC.